These T cell receptor beta chains were read from a single sample in a study of T cells in Graves' hyperthyroidism and ophthalmopathy. MiXCR, run by TCRdb on the multiplex PCR reads, gives a single entry per CDR3 protein. The repertoire has fewer than 550,000 distinct CDR3 sequences, approximately 25% of them found once; the top ten carry about 11%. The sample was blood. All receptors derive from a woman aged 25 to 39 with Graves' ophthalmopathy. Each CDR3 is given with its conserved first and last residue. The D gene is left open where the match is weak. Size values are once, few and many counts, or a class for expanded clones, and some rows have none.

v_call	clone_size	j_call	d_call	cdr3_nt	cdr3_aa
TRBV28	-	TRBJ2-7	TRBD2	TGTGCCAGCCTCCCAAGTAGCGGGGGTTCCTACGAGCAGTACTTC	CASLPSSGGSYEQYF
TRBV5-6	few	TRBJ2-7	-	TGTGCCAGCAGCTTGTGGCATATCTCCTACGAGCAGTACTTC	CASSLWHISYEQYF
TRBV7-3	many	TRBJ1-2	-	TGTGCCAGCGCGGGGCTCAGGGTCTATCACTATGGCTACACCTTC	CASAGLRVYHYGYTF
TRBV5-1	-	TRBJ2-5	-	TGCGCCAGCAGCCGAGTTCCCCAGGGGGAGACCCAGTACTTC	CASSRVPQGETQYF
TRBV6-1	-	TRBJ2-3	-	TGTGCCAGCAAATCTGGGGGAGATACGCAGTATTTT	CASKSGGDTQYF
TRBV11-2	many	TRBJ2-7	TRBD1	TGTGCCAGCAGCCCAGGGGGCTCCGAGCAGTACTTC	CASSPGGSEQYF
TRBV6-2/TRBV6-3	many	TRBJ2-7	-	TGTGCCAGCAGTTACGCGGGGATCGGTTCGGACGAGCAGTACTTC	CASSYAGIGSDEQYF
TRBV6-1	few	TRBJ2-7	TRBD1	TGTGCCAGCAGTGTCACACAGGGGTCGGGCGAGCAGTACTTC	CASSVTQGSGEQYF
TRBV2	many	TRBJ2-5	-	TGTGCCAGCAGAAGGGGAGGCCCCCAAGAGACCCAGTACTTC	CASRRGGPQETQYF
TRBV6-1	many	TRBJ2-7	TRBD2	TGTGCCAGCACCTCCACTCTAGCGGGAACCTACGAGCAGTACTTC	CASTSTLAGTYEQYF
TRBV29-1	many	TRBJ1-2	TRBD1	TGCAGCTACACAACAGGGGGACACTATGGCTACACCTTC	CSYTTGGHYGYTF
TRBV7-2	many	TRBJ2-7	TRBD2	TGTGCCAGCAGCTTAGGAGCGGGGACCACCTACGAGCAGTACTTC	CASSLGAGTTYEQYF
TRBV11-2	many	TRBJ2-2	-	TGTGCCAGCTTGTCGGGCACCGGGGAGCTGTTTTTT	CASLSGTGELFF
TRBV18	-	TRBJ1-2	-	TGTGCCAGCTCACCAACGGACAGAGAATATGGCTACACCTTC	CASSPTDREYGYTF
TRBV9	few	TRBJ2-7	-	TGTGCCAGCAGCTTAACAGTCTTTGCCTACGAGCAGTACTTC	CASSLTVFAYEQYF
TRBV7-9	many	TRBJ2-7	-	TGTGCCAGCAGAGCTACAGGCTACGAGCAGTACTTC	CASRATGYEQYF
TRBV11-2	few	TRBJ1-5	-	TGTGCCAGCAGCGAGGGCCGGGCGAGCAATCAGCCCCAGCATTTT	CASSEGRASNQPQHF